Following are 28 T cell receptor beta chains from one sample sequenced in a study of T-cell memory formation after mild COVID-19. From the 5' RACE reads, TCRdb called clonotypes with MiXCR, one entry per CDR3 protein. The table includes some 250,000 distinct CDR3 sequences, around 10% detected once. The sequenced sample was PBMCs or a T cell subset sorted from them (not recorded which). The origin of the receptors is a man in his late teens or twenties who had mild COVID-19 (a few samples of this study predate the infection). Cell type and time point are not known.

In this sample, this clonotype turned up a few times. In DNA form, the CDR3 reads TGTGCCAGCAGCGTAGGACGAGGCCCCCGGGAGCAGTTCTTC. This sequence encodes CASSVGRGPREQFF. This chain joins TRBV9 and TRBJ2-1; D remains ambiguous. Germline V gives CDR1 SGDLS, CDR2 YYNGEE. Trimming took 0 bases from V and 10 from J, leaving 14 bases between them. The CDR3 is 14 amino acids.

This clonotype was observed a handful of times. The CDR3 sequence is CASSSLDRANGYTF. The CDR3 DNA follows: TGTGCCAGCAGTTCCCTAGACAGGGCCAATGGCTACACCTTC. The J gene is TRBJ1-2, the V gene TRBV12-3 or TRBV12-4; 7 positions match TRBD1. V dropped 4 bases and J dropped 6; count of bases not matched to a gene: 8. The CDR3 consists of 14 residues.

This clonotype has only a few counts. In DNA, the CDR3 is TGTGCCAGCAGCTTAGGGGTGGGGGACAATCAGCCCCAGCATTTT. As protein: CASSLGVGDNQPQHF. The chain combines TRBV7-9 with TRBJ1-5, with a tentative D call TRBD1 (5 bases). CDR3 length equals 15 residues. Germline-derived CDR1 and CDR2 are SEHNR and FQNEAQ (reference sequence). V was pared by 1 base and J by 3 bases, with 10 bases between.

This clonotype was counted only a few times. This chain uses TRBV7-9 with TRBJ2-7; D ambiguous. Germline CDR1 SEHNR, CDR2 FQNEAQ (reference sequence). The CDR3 has 14 residues. V dropped 1 base and J dropped 2 bases, with 9 bases sitting between them. This CDR3 reads CASSLGAGPYEQYF. CDR3 DNA sequence: TGTGCCAGCAGCTTAGGGGCAGGCCCCTACGAGCAGTACTTC.

The J gene is TRBJ2-5, the V gene TRBV21-1; the table's D call of TRBD1 was not tested on the DNA. TRBV21-1 is a documented pseudogene. The CDR3 totals 13 residues. DNA of the CDR3: TGTGCCAGCAGCACGGACATCCAAGAGACCCAGTACTTC. This codes for CASSTDIQETQYF.

Only a few counts were recorded for this clonotype. The rearrangement uses TRBV5-1 and TRBJ1-1; 9 bases map to TRBD1. This CDR3 spans 14 amino acids. The V gene end was trimmed by 0 bases and the J gene end by 4 bases; junction bases not matched to a gene: 1. The germline gives CDR1 SGHRS, CDR2 YFSETQ. The CDR3 nucleotides are TGCGCCAGCAGCTTGGAACAGGGGGCCACTGAAGCTTTCTTT. As protein: CASSLEQGATEAFF.

This clonotype was detected only a few times. The rearrangement uses TRBV7-9 and TRBJ2-3; 10 bases agree with TRBD1. With V trimmed by 4 bases and J by 0 bases, 13 bases remained unmatched. CDR3 length equals 19 residues. Germline values: CDR1 SEHNR, CDR2 FQNEAQ (reference sequence). CDR3 nucleotide sequence: TGTGCCAGCAGCTCGACCCACCGGGACAGGGGATCTAGCACAGATACGCAGTATTTT. As protein: CASSSTHRDRGSSTDTQYF.

This clonotype was picked up a small number of times. The chain carries TRBV28 and TRBJ1-5; tentatively, D is TRBD1 (5 bases). The CDR3 totals 17 residues. Germline V gene lookup returns CDR1 MDHEN and CDR2 SYDVKM. Trimming left V 5 bases short and J 0 bases short, with 17 bases between. DNA for the CDR3: TGTGCCAGCAGTCCTTCCGGGGGGGATAATAGCAATCAGCCCCAGCATTTT. This codes for CASSPSGGDNSNQPQHF.

The chain has TRBV20-1 and TRBJ2-2; no firm D call. CDR3 length: 16 amino acids. Germline CDR1 DFQATT, CDR2 SNEGSKA (reference sequence). Trimming left V 6 bases short and J 3 bases short, with 20 bases between. This CDR3 reads CSARPPLNLDTGELFF. As DNA, the CDR3 is TGCAGTGCCCGACCCCCACTAAACCTAGACACCGGGGAGCTGTTTTTT.

This chain uses TRBV20-1 with TRBJ2-1; a possible D gene is TRBD1 (5 bases). Germline-derived CDR1 and CDR2 are DFQATT and SNEGSKA (reference sequence). This CDR3 is built from 14 residues. Deletions cut 1 base from V and 6 bases from J, with 13 bases between. The CDR3 nucleotides are TGCAGTGCTAGAGTAAACAGTCAGGGCAATGAGCAGTTCTTC. It codes for CSARVNSQGNEQFF.

This clonotype was detected many times. The V and J genes are TRBV5-1 and TRBJ2-1; TRBD1 is a possible D gene (5 bases). V lost 2 bases to trimming and J lost 7 bases, with 7 bases between them. Per the germline V gene, CDR1 is SGHRS and CDR2 is YFSETQ. The length of the CDR3 is 12 residues. As DNA, the CDR3 is TGCGCCAGCAGCTTACCAGGGAATGAGCAGTTCTTC. Its protein is CASSLPGNEQFF.

This clonotype was picked up many times. DNA of the CDR3: TGTGCCATAGGGACGGCCGCCCGGCGGGGCACTGAAGCTTTCTTT. Protein: CAIGTAARRGTEAFF. This chain connects TRBV10-3 to TRBJ1-1, with a tentative D call TRBD1 (5 bases). This CDR3 has 15 amino acids. CDR1 is ENHRY, CDR2 SYGVKD, per germline. Deletions cut 9 bases from V and 4 bases from J, with 21 bases between.

The J gene is TRBJ2-3, the V gene TRBV5-5; D is undetermined. Germline lookup yields CDR1 SGHKS and CDR2 YYEKEE (reference sequence). Trimming shortened V by 0 bases and J by 4 bases, and 9 bases separated the two germline ends. The CDR3 is made up of 14 amino acids. The chain's CDR3 is CASSLAPNSDTQYF. Here the CDR3 DNA reads TGTGCCAGCAGCTTGGCCCCGAACTCAGATACGCAGTATTTT.

This sequence joins TRBV6-6 and TRBJ1-1; 8 bases align to TRBD1. This CDR3 region has 15 residues. Germline V gene data show CDR1 as MNHNY and CDR2 as SVGAGI (reference sequence). The J segment lost 1 base and the V segment lost 5 bases, leaving 6 bases of the junction unmatched. CDR3 nucleotide sequence: TGTGCCAGCAGTCCCGGACAGGGAACGAACACTGAAGCTTTCTTT. It yields the protein CASSPGQGTNTEAFF.

V usage is TRBV20-1 and J usage is TRBJ2-1; possible D gene TRBD1, 6 bases. With 1 base removed from V and 3 bases from J, the gap between germline ends came to 13 bases. Germline CDR1 DFQATT, CDR2 SNEGSKA (reference sequence). This CDR3 is 15 amino acids long. The CDR3 sequence is CSARVGALRYNEQFF. For the CDR3, the DNA is TGCAGTGCTAGAGTGGGGGCTCTACGCTACAATGAGCAGTTCTTC.

This chain joins TRBV7-8 and TRBJ1-1, with a weak D call TRBD1 (5 bases). Trimming took 1 base from V and 5 from J, leaving 14 bases between them. Germline V lookup: CDR1 SGHVS, CDR2 FQNEAQ. The CDR3 extends over 15 amino acids. CDR3: CASSLVWGVRTEAFF. CDR3 DNA: TGTGCCAGCAGCTTAGTTTGGGGGGTGCGGACTGAAGCTTTCTTT.

The chain couples TRBV6-6 to TRBJ1-3, with a possible D match to TRBD1 (5 bases). CDR3 length: 15 residues. V was clipped by 6 bases and J by 4 bases, with 16 bases between them. The germline CDR1 and CDR2 sequences are MNHNY and SVGAGI (reference sequence). CDR3 sequence: CASSTTGALGNTIYF. CDR3 bases: TGTGCCAGCAGCACTACAGGAGCCTTAGGAAACACCATATATTTT.

This clonotype has just a few counts. The rearrangement links TRBV4-3 to TRBJ2-5; 7 nucleotides agree with TRBD2. In germline, CDR1 is LGHNA, CDR2 YSLEER. The CDR3 is 15 amino acids. Unmatched junction bases numbered 8, after V lost 4 bases and J lost 3 bases. CDR3 loop: CASSRTGTTKETQYF. The CDR3 DNA follows: TGCGCCAGCAGCCGTACCGGGACTACAAAAGAGACCCAGTACTTC.

This chain joins TRBV30 and TRBJ2-5; TRBD1 aligns across 11 bases. Germline V gene data show CDR1 as GTSNPN and CDR2 as SVGIG (reference sequence). Trimming removed 4 bases from V and 2 bases from J; junction bases left unmatched: 6. This CDR3 spans 15 amino acids. This CDR3 is CAWNPGTGGQETQYF. The CDR3 DNA reads as TGTGCCTGGAATCCCGGGACAGGGGGGCAAGAGACCCAGTACTTC.

The chain uses TRBV20-1 and TRBJ1-6; 9 bases are a match to TRBD1. J gave up 7 bases and V 7 bases, and 2 bases lay outside the gene matches. The CDR3 totals 12 residues. Per the germline V gene, CDR1 is DFQATT and CDR2 is SNEGSKA (reference sequence). CDR3 sequence (DNA): TGCAGTGTCGACAGGGGGAATTCACCCCTCCACTTT. Protein: CSVDRGNSPLHF.

V and J are TRBV11-1 and TRBJ1-1, with 8 bases aligning to TRBD1. The CDR3 has 15 amino acids. CDR1 SGHAT and CDR2 FQDESV come from the germline V gene (reference sequence). J lost 5 bases, V lost 4 bases, and 9 bases had no gene match. The CDR3 sequence is CASSSSTGAGTEAFF. In DNA form, the CDR3 reads TGTGCCAGCAGCTCCTCGACAGGGGCGGGTACTGAAGCTTTCTTT.

This sequence joins TRBV27 and TRBJ2-1; D may correspond to TRBD1 or TRBD2 (5 bases each). The CDR3 has 15 residues. Trimming took off 1 base at V and 1 base at J, with 8 bases between the two ends. In germline, CDR1 is MNHEY, CDR2 SMNVEV (reference sequence). In DNA, the CDR3 is TGTGCCAGCAGTTTATACGGGGCGTCCTACAATGAGCAGTTCTTC. Its translation: CASSLYGASYNEQFF.

This clonotype was picked up a small number of times. The chain couples TRBV12-3 or TRBV12-4 to TRBJ1-6; 8 nucleotides line up with TRBD1. The CDR3 extends over 14 amino acids. The ends lost 6 bases at V and 9 bases at J; junction bases unmatched: 7. The CDR3 here is CASRPTGAGSPLHF. CDR3 nucleotide sequence: TGTGCCAGCAGACCGACAGGGGCCGGTTCACCCCTCCACTTT.

The rearrangement uses TRBV7-9 and TRBJ2-2; the D is unclear. The length of the CDR3 is 15 residues. Germline V gene sequence: CDR1 SEHNR, CDR2 FQNEAQ (reference sequence). Trimming stripped 5 bases from V and 4 bases from J, with 14 bases between. CDR3 region: CASSLGVMGTGELFF. The CDR3 region has the DNA TGTGCCAGCAGCCTTGGGGTCATGGGCACCGGGGAGCTGTTTTTT.

The sample holds many counts of this clonotype. The rearrangement joins TRBV12-3 or TRBV12-4 to TRBJ2-1; 7 positions match TRBD2. The CDR3 sequence is 16 residues long. V was clipped by 6 bases and J by 3 bases; unmatched bases: 11. CDR3: CASRNTGGGDYNEQFF. CDR3 nucleotides: TGTGCCAGCAGAAACACTGGGGGAGGGGACTACAATGAGCAGTTCTTC.

This clonotype was observed a few times. V and J are TRBV12-3 or TRBV12-4 and TRBJ2-3; 8 nucleotides agree with TRBD2. After removal of 7 bases from V and 2 bases from J, the junction contained 5 bases not matched to a gene. This CDR3 has 14 amino acids. The CDR3 DNA reads TGTGCCAGCACTATGGGACTAGTCACAGATACGCAGTATTTT. It yields the protein CASTMGLVTDTQYF.

This clonotype was seen at least ten times. The J gene is TRBJ2-3, the V gene TRBV7-2, with 7 bases identical to TRBD2. Unmatched junction bases numbered 7, after V lost 2 bases and J lost 5 bases. Germline V gene lookup returns CDR1 SGHTA and CDR2 FQGNSA. The CDR3 spans 15 residues. CDR3 protein: CASSLWGGAIDTQYF. The CDR3 coding sequence is TGTGCCAGCAGCTTATGGGGAGGGGCGATAGATACGCAGTATTTT.

The sample holds a few counts of this clonotype. The chain employs TRBV6-1 and TRBJ1-1; D is perhaps TRBD1 (6 bases). The V end lost 0 bases, the J end lost 3 bases, and 14 bases lay between the germline ends. Germline V lookup: CDR1 MNHNS, CDR2 SASEGT. This CDR3 has 16 amino acids. As DNA, the CDR3 is TGTGCCAGCAGTGAAGCGGCACTGGGGGCCTACACTGAAGCTTTCTTT. Translated: CASSEAALGAYTEAFF.